These 4 T cell receptor beta chains originate from one sample sequenced in a study of cytomegalovirus exposure and HLA in healthy donors. Measured with immunoSEQ multiplex PCR; TCRdb has only the in-frame clones, and not every one. The data show about 330,000 clones, about nine tenths seen once. Sequenced sample: PBMCs. These receptors were obtained from a woman between 18 and 29 years old in good health and CMV-seronegative.

The rearrangement uses TRBV9 and TRBJ2-2; TRBD2 aligns across 11 bases. In germline, CDR1 is SGDLS, CDR2 YYNGEE. The ends lost 2 bases at V and 3 bases at J; junction bases unmatched: 9. This CDR3 is built from 18 residues. The CDR3 region has the DNA TGTGCCAGCAGCGTGGGACTAGCGGTCAATAAGTACACCGGGGAGCTGTTTTTT. Protein: CASSVGLAVNKYTGELFF.

The chain couples TRBV6-5 to TRBJ1-4; weak D call: TRBD1 (5 bases). V gave up 0 bases and J gave up 7 bases, with 9 bases separating them. This CDR3 spans 14 amino acids. Germline V gene data show CDR1 as MNHEY and CDR2 as SVGAGI. CDR3 protein: CASSYSRGSEKLFF. CDR3 in DNA: TGTGCCAGCAGTTACTCCCGGGGGTCTGAAAAACTGTTTTTT.

The chain uses TRBV28 and TRBJ1-5, with unresolved D. This CDR3 is built from 12 residues. The germline CDR1 and CDR2 sequences are MDHEN and SYDVKM. Trimming cost V 9 bases and J 0 bases, with 6 bases left between them. The DNA for the CDR3 is TGTGCCAGTCCAGATAGCAATCAGCCCCAGCATTTT. Its protein is CASPDSNQPQHF. Complete variable domain (other parts from reference TRBV28 and TRBJ1-5): DVKVTQSSRYLVKRTGEKVFLECVQDMDHENMFWYRQDPGLGLRLIYFSYDVKMKEKGDIPEGYSVSREKKERFSLILESASTNQTSMYLCASPDSNQPQHFGDGTRLSIL.

This clone was seen only a few times. The rearrangement joins TRBV7-3 to TRBJ2-1; maybe TRBD2 (6 bases). This CDR3 is 17 amino acids long. V gave up 1 base and J gave up 5 bases, with 18 bases separating them. Germline CDR1 SGHTA, CDR2 FQGTGA. The CDR3 bases are TGTGCCAGCAGCTTAAACATCGGGGGAGTAGCGAACAATGAGCAGTTCTTC. Translating gives CASSLNIGGVANNEQFF.